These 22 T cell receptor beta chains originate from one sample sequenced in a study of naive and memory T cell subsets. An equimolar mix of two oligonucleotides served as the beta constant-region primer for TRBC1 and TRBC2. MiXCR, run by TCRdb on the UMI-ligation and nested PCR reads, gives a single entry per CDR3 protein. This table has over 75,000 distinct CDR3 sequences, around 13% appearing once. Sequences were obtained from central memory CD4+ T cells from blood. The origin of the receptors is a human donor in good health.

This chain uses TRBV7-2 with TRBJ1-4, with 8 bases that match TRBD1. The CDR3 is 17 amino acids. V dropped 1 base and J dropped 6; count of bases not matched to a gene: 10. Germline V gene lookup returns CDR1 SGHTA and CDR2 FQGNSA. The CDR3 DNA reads TGTGCCAGCAGCTTAGTAGGAAGGCGCAGGGGGCATGAAAAACTGTTTTTT. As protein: CASSLVGRRRGHEKLFF.

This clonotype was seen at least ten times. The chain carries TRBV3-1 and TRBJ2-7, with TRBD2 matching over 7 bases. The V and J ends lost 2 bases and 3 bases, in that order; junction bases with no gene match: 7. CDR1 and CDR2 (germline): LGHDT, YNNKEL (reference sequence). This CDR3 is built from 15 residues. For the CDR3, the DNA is TGTGCCAGCAGCCAACCATCGCGGGAGCGCTACGAGCAGTACTTC. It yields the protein CASSQPSRERYEQYF.

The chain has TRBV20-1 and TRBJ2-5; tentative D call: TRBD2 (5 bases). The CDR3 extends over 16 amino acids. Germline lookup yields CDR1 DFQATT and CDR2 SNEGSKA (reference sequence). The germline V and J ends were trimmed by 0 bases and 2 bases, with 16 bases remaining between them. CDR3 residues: CSAREGAGRLQETQYF. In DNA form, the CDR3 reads TGCAGTGCTAGAGAGGGAGCAGGCCGACTGCAAGAGACCCAGTACTTC.

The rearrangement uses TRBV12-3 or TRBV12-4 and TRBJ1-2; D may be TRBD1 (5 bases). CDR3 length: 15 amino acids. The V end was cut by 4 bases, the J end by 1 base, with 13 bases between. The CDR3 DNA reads TGTGCCAGCAGTTACGGGACGTCTCTTAACTATGGCTACACCTTC. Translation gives CASSYGTSLNYGYTF.

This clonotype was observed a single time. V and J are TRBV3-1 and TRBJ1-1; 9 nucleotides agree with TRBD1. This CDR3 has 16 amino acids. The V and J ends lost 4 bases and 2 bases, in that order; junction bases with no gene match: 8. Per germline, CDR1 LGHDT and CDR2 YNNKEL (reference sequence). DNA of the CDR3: TGTGCCAGCAGCCTAACAGGGGGCGGGATTAACACTGAAGCTTTCTTT. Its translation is CASSLTGGGINTEAFF.

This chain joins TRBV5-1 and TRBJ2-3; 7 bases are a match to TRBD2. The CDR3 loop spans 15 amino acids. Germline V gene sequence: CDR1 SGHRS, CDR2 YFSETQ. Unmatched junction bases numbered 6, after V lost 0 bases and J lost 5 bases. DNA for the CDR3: TGCGCCAGCAGCTTGGTCCAGGGAGGGAGAGATACGCAGTATTTT. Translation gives CASSLVQGGRDTQYF.

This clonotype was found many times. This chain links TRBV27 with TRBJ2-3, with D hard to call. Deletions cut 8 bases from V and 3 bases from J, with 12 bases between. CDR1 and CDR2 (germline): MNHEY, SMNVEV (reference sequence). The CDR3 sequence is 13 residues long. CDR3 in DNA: TGTGCCAGCCGCCGAGGTAGGACAGATACGCAGTATTTT. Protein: CASRRGRTDTQYF.

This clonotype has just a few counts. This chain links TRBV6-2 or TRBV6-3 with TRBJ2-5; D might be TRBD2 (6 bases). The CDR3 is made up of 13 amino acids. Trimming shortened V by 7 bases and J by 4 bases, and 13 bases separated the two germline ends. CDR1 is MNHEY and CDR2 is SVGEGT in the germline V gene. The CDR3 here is CASNIPGGETQYF. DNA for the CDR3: TGTGCCAGCAACATTCCCGGGGGAGAGACCCAGTACTTC.

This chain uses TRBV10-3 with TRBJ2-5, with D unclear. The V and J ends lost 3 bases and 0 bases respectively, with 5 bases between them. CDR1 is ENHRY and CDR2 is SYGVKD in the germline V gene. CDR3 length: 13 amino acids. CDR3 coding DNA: TGTGCCATCAGTGATGCGCACCAAGAGACCCAGTACTTC. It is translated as CAISDAHQETQYF.

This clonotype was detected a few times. CDR3 in amino acids: CASSVGVTSGITDTQYF. As DNA, the CDR3 is TGTGCCAGCAGCGTAGGAGTGACTAGCGGGATCACAGATACGCAGTATTTT. The chain has TRBV9 and TRBJ2-3, with 11 bases matching TRBD2. This CDR3 contains 17 residues. The V gene end was trimmed by 0 bases and the J gene end by 2 bases; junction bases not matched to a gene: 5. The germline CDR1 and CDR2 sequences are SGDLS and YYNGEE.

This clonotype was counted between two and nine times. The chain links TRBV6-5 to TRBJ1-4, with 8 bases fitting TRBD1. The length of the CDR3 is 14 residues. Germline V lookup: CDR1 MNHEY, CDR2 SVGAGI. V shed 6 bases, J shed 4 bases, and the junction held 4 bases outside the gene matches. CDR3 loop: CASSGTGGNEKLFF. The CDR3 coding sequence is TGTGCCAGCAGCGGGACAGGTGGTAATGAAAAACTGTTTTTT.

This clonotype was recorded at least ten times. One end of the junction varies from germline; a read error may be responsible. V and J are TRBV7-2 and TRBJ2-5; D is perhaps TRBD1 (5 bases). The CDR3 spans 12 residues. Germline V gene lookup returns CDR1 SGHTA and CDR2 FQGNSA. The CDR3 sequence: CASSQGRLRVNF. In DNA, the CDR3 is TGTGCCAGCAGCCAGGGCCGCCTCCGGGTGAACTTC. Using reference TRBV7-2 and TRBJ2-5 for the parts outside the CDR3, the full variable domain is GAGVSQSPSNKVTEKGKDVELRCDPISGHTALYWYRQSLGQGLEFLIYFQGNSAPDKSGLPSDRFSAERTGGSVSTLTIQRTQQEDSAVYLCASSQGRLRVNFGPGTRLLVL.

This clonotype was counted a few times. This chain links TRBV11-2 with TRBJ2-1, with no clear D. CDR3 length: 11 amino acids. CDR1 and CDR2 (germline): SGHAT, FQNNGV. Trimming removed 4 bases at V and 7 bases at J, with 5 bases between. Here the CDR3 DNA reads TGTGCCAGCAGCTCCTTAAATGAGCAGTTCTTC. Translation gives CASSSLNEQFF.

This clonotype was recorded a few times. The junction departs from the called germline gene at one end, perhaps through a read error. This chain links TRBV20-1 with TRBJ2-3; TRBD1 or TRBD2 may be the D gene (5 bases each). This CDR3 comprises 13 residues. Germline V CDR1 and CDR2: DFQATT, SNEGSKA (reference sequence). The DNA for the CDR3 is TGCAGTGCAAGAGTGGGGGGCACAGATACGCAGTATTTT. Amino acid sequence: CSARVGGTDTQYF.

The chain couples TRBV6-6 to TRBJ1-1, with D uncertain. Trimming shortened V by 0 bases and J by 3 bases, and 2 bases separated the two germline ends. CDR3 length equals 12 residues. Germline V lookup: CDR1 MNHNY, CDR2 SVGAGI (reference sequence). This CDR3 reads CASSYSDTEAFF. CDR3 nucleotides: TGTGCCAGCAGTTACTCGGACACTGAAGCTTTCTTT.

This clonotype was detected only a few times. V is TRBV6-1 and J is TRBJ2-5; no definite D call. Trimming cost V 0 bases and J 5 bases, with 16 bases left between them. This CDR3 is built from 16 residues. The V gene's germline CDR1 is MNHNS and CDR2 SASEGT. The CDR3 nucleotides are TGTGCCAGCAGTGAAGCATGGGGTCGAGCGAGTGAGACCCAGTACTTC. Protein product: CASSEAWGRASETQYF.

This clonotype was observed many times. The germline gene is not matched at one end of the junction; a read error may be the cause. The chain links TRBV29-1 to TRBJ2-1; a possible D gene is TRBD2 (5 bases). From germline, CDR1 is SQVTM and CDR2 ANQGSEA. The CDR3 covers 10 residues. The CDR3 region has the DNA TGCAGCGGTGATGTTCAGCGGCCTATCTTC. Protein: CSGDVQRPIF.

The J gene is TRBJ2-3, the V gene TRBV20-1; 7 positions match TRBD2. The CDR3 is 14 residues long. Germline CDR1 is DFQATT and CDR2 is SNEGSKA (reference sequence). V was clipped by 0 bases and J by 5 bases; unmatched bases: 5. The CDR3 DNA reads TGCAGTGCTAGAGATGGGGTAGCGGGAGATACGCAGTATTTT. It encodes CSARDGVAGDTQYF.

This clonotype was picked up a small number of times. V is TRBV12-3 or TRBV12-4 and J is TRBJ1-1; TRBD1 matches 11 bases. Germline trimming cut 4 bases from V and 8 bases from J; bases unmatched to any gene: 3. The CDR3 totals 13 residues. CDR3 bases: TGTGCCAGCAGTTGGGACAGGGGGTTAGAAGCTTTCTTT. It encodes CASSWDRGLEAFF.

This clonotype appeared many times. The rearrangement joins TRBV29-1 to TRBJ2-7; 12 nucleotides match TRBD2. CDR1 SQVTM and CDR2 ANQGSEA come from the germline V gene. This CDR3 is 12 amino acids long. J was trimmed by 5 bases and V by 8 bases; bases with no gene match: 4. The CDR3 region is CSTWTSGNEQYF. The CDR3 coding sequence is TGCAGCACGTGGACTAGCGGGAACGAGCAGTACTTC.

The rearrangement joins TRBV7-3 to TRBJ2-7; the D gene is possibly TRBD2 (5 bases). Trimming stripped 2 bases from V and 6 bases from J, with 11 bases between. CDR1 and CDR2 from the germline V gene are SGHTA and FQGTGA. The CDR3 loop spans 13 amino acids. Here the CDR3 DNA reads TGTGCCAGCAGCTTAGACCCTCGGGGCGAGCAGTACTTC. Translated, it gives CASSLDPRGEQYF.

The CDR3 reads CASSLGRGYNSPLHF. The DNA of the CDR3 is TGTGCCAGCAGTTTAGGCAGGGGGTATAATTCACCCCTCCACTTT. The chain joins TRBV12-3 or TRBV12-4 to TRBJ1-6; 7 nucleotides align to TRBD1. The CDR3 runs 15 residues. With 1 base clipped from V and 4 bases from J, the junction kept 1 base outside the gene matches.